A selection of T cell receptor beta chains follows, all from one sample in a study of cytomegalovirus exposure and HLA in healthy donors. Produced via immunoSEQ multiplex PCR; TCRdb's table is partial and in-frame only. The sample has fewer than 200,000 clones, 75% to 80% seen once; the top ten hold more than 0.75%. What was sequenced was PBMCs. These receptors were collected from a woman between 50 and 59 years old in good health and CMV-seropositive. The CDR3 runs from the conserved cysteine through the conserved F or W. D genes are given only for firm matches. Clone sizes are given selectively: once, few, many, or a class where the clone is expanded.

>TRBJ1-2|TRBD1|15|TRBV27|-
CASSPRDRGAYGYTF
TGTGCCAGCAGTCCCCGGGACAGGGGGGCCTATGGCTACACCTTC
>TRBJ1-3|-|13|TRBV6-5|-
CASGGAGGNTIYF
TGTGCCAGCGGGGGCGCGGGTGGAAACACCATATATTTT
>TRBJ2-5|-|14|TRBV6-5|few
CASSYEGAEETQYF
TGTGCCAGCAGTTACGAGGGCGCGGAGGAGACCCAGTACTTC
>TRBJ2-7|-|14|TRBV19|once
CASSIDGSAYEQYF
TGTGCCAGTAGTATAGACGGGAGTGCCTACGAGCAGTACTTC
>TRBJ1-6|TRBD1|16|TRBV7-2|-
CASSWTGSSYNSPLHF
TGTGCCAGCAGCTGGACAGGGAGCTCCTATAATTCACCCCTCCACTTT
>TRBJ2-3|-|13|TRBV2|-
CASSEFRADTQYF
TGTGCCAGCAGTGAGTTCCGAGCCGATACGCAGTATTTT
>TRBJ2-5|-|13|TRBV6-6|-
CASSRDLGETQYF
TGTGCCAGCAGTCGGGACTTAGGGGAGACCCAGTACTTC
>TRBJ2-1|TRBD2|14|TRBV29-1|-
CSVSNSGIWNEQFF
TGCAGCGTGTCGAATAGCGGGATCTGGAATGAGCAGTTCTTC
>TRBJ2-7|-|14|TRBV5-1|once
CASSLSQGNDEQYF
TGCGCCAGCAGCTTGTCACAGGGTAACGACGAGCAGTACTTC
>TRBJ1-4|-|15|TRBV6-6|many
CASSYQQGRREKLFF
TGTGCCAGCAGTTACCAACAGGGAAGGCGAGAAAAACTGTTTTTT
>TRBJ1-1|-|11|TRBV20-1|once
CSAKSSIGAFF
TGCAGTGCTAAGAGCTCCATCGGGGCTTTCTTT
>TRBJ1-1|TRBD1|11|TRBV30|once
CAWSYTGDAFF
TGTGCCTGGAGTTACACAGGGGACGCTTTCTTT
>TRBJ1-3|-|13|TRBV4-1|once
CASSPSSGNTIYF
TGCGCCAGCAGCCCGAGCTCTGGAAACACCATATATTTT
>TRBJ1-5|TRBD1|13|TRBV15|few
CATRGQVNQPQHF
TGTGCCACCAGAGGACAGGTAAATCAGCCCCAGCATTTT
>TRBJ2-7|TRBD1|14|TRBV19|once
CASSMDDRGPEQYF
TGTGCCAGTAGTATGGACGACAGGGGTCCCGAGCAGTACTTC
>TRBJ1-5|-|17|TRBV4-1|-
CASSPGGPGYSNQPQHF
TGCGCCAGCAGCCCGGGGGGGCCAGGATATAGCAATCAGCCCCAGCATTTT
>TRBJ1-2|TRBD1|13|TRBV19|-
CASSKDRNYGYTF
TGTGCCAGTAGTAAGGACAGGAACTATGGCTACACCTTC
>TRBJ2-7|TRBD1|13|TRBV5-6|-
CASRTGSSYEQYF
TGTGCCAGCAGGACAGGGAGCTCCTACGAGCAGTACTTC
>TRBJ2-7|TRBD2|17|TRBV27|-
CASSSPRGAVSSYEQYF
TGTGCCAGCAGTTCGCCGCGGGGGGCGGTATCCTCCTACGAGCAGTACTTC
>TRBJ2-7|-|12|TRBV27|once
CASSHRGTEQYF
TGTGCCAGCAGTCACCGGGGGACCGAGCAGTACTTC
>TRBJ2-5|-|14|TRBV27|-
CASSLRGTTETQYF
TGTGCCAGCAGTTTAAGGGGGACAACGGAGACCCAGTACTTC
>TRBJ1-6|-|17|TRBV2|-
CASRPGGPGSYNSPLHF
TGTGCCAGCAGGCCTGGCGGGCCCGGCTCCTATAATTCACCCCTCCACTTT
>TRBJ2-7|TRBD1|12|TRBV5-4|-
CASSADRVEQYF
TGTGCCAGCAGCGCGGACAGGGTGGAGCAGTACTTC
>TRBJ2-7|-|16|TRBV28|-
CASSIAGDRVRVEQYF
TGTGCCAGCAGTATCGCCGGGGATAGGGTTCGGGTCGAGCAGTACTTC
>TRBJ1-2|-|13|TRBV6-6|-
CASSYTDTYGYTF
TGTGCCAGCAGTTACACAGACACCTATGGCTACACCTTC
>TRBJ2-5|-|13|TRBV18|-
CASSPPVEVTQYF
TGTGCCAGCTCACCTCCGGTCGAAGTGACCCAGTACTTC
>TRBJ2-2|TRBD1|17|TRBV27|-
CASSTGQGVSWTGELFF
TGTGCCAGCAGCACGGGACAGGGGGTATCGTGGACCGGGGAGCTGTTTTTT
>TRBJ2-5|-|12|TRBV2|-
CASTMYQETQYF
TGTGCCAGCACTATGTACCAAGAGACCCAGTACTTC
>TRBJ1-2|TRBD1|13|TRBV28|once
CASSPGTGGGYTF
TGTGCCAGCAGTCCTGGGACAGGGGGCGGCTACACCTTC
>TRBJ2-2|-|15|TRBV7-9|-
CASSPVGISTGELFF
TGTGCCAGCAGCCCAGTGGGCATTTCCACCGGGGAGCTGTTTTTT
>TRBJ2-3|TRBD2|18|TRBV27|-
CASSLSTGLAASTDTQYF
TGTGCCAGCAGTTTATCGACAGGACTAGCGGCTAGCACAGATACGCAGTATTTT
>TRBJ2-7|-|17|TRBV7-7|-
CASSTSNDSYQDYEQYF
TGTGCTAGCAGCACCTCAAATGACAGTTATCAGGACTACGAGCAGTACTTC
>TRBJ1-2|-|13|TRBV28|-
CASSLSGLVGYTF
TGTGCCAGCAGTTTGTCAGGGTTAGTTGGCTACACCTTC
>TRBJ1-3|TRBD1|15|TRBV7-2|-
CASSSTGGSGNTIYF
TGTGCCAGCAGCTCTACAGGGGGCTCTGGAAACACCATATATTTT
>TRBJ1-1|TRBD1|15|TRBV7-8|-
CASSLTRQGSTEAFF
TGTGCCAGCAGCTTAACCCGACAGGGTAGCACTGAAGCTTTCTTT
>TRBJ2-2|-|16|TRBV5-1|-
CASSARQVANTGELFF
TGCGCCAGCAGCGCTCGACAGGTCGCGAACACCGGGGAGCTGTTTTTT
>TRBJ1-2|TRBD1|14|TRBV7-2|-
CASSLGRGQVGYTF
TGTGCCAGCAGCTTAGGGAGGGGGCAGGTTGGCTACACCTTC
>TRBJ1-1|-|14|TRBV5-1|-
CASSAGAEGTEAFF
TGCGCCAGCTCCGCAGGAGCTGAGGGCACTGAAGCTTTCTTT
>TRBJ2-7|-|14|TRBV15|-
CATSRARGGYEQYF
TGTGCCACCAGCAGAGCCCGAGGTGGCTACGAGCAGTACTTC
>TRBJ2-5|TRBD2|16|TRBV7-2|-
CASSLSKLAAQETQYF
TGTGCCAGCAGCTTATCGAAACTAGCGGCCCAAGAGACCCAGTACTTC
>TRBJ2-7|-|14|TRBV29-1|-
CSVADFRGRYEQYF
TGCAGCGTAGCGGATTTTAGAGGACGTTACGAGCAGTACTTC